The next 4 T cell receptor beta chains were all read from a single sample in a study of T cells after yellow fever vaccination. In TCRdb, the 5' RACE reads were re-called with MiXCR into one record per CDR3 protein. The sample includes some 550,000 distinct CDR3 sequences, about 19% of them seen just once. The material was PBMCs, obtained 15 days after the yellow fever booster vaccination. These receptors were collected from a man in his thirties or forties who received the YFV17D yellow fever vaccine.

CDR3 sequence: CASSLPDSYNEQFF. The CDR3 DNA sequence: TGTGCCAGCAGCTTGCCGGACTCCTACAATGAGCAGTTCTTC. The gene calls are TRBV7-8 and TRBJ2-1; D is unclear. This CDR3 comprises 14 residues. Trimming stripped 3 bases from V and 0 bases from J, with 6 bases between. CDR1 and CDR2 (germline): SGHVS, FQNEAQ.

The chain recombines TRBV28 with TRBJ2-7; no clear D. Trimming took off 2 bases at V and 4 bases at J, with 12 bases between the two ends. Germline loops: CDR1 MDHEN, CDR2 SYDVKM. The CDR3 runs to 14 residues. The CDR3 protein is CASSLVSEWYEQYF. CDR3 nucleotide sequence: TGTGCCAGCAGTTTAGTGTCAGAGTGGTACGAGCAGTACTTC.

This clonotype was detected only a few times. The rearrangement links TRBV10-3 to TRBJ2-1; D is unresolved. V shed 0 bases and J shed 0 bases, with 12 bases lying between them. The CDR3 extends over 17 amino acids. Germline assignment: CDR1 ENHRY and CDR2 SYGVKD. This chain's CDR3 is CAISESGIEPSYNEQFF. The CDR3, as DNA: TGTGCCATCAGTGAGTCCGGTATCGAGCCCTCCTACAATGAGCAGTTCTTC.

This clonotype came up many times. The CDR3 loop is CAIIPVLYEQYF. The CDR3 nucleotides read TGTGCCATCATTCCCGTCCTCTACGAGCAGTACTTC. The chain has TRBV10-3 and TRBJ2-7, with unresolved D. V was cut by 7 bases and J by 3 bases, with 10 bases left in between. This CDR3 has 12 amino acids. Germline V gene lookup returns CDR1 ENHRY and CDR2 SYGVKD.